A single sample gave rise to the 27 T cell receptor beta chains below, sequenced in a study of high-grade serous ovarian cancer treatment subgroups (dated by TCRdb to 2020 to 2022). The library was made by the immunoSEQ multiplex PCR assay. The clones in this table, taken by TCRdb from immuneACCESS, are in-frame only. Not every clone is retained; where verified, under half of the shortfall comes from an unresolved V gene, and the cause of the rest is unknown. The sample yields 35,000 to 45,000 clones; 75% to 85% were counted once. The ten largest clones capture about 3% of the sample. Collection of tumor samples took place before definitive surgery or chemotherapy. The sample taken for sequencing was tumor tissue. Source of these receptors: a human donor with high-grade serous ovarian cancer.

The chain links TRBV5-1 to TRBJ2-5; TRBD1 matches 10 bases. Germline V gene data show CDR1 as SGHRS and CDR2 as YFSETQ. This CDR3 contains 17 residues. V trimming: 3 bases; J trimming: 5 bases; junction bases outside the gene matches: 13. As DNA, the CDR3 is TGCGCCAGCAGCTCCAACTCCGGGACAGGGGATGGCGAGACCCAGTACTTC. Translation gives CASSSNSGTGDGETQYF. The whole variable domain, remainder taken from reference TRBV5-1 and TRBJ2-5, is KAGVTQTPRYLIKTRGQQVTLSCSPISGHRSVSWYQQTPGQGLQFLFEYFSETQRNKGNFPGRFSGRQFSNSRSEMNVSTLELGDSALYLCASSSNSGTGDGETQYFGPGTRLLVL.

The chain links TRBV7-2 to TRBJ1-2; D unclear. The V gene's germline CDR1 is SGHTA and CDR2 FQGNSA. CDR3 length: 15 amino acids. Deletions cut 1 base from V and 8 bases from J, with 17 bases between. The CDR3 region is CASSLGSTALRGYTF. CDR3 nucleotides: TGTGCCAGCAGCTTAGGTTCCACAGCTCTTCGGGGCTACACCTTC.

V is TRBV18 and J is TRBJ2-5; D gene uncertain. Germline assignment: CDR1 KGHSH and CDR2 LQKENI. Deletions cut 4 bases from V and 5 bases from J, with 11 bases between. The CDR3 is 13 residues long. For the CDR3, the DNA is TGTGCCAGCTCACAGGGATTTCAGGAGACCCAGTACTTC. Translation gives CASSQGFQETQYF.

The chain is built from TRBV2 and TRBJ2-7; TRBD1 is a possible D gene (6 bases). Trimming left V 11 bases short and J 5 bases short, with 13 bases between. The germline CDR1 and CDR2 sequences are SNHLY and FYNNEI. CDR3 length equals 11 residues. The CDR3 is CAFRGIDEQYF. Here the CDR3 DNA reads TGTGCCTTCAGGGGAATCGACGAGCAGTACTTC.

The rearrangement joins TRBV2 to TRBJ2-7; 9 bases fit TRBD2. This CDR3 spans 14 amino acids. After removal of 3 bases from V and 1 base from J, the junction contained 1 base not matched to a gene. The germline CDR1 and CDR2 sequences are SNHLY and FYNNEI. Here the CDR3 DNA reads TGTGCCAGCAGTGATGCGGGAGGGTCCTACGAGCAGTACTTC. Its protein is CASSDAGGSYEQYF.

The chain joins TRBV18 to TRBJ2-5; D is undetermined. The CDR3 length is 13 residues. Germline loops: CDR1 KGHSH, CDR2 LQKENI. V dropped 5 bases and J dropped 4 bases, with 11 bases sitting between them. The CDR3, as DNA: TGTGCCAGCTCAGACCGCGACGGAGAGACCCAGTACTTC. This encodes CASSDRDGETQYF.

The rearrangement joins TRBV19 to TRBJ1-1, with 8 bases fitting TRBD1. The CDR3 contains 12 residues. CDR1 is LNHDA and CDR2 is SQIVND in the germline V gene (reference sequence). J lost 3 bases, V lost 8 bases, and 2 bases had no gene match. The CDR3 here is CASGQGDTEAFF. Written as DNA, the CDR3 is TGTGCCAGTGGACAGGGAGACACTGAAGCTTTCTTT.

In DNA, the CDR3 is TGTGCCAGCTTTGGGGGCCCAGGGTCCTACGAGCAGTACTTC. This sequence encodes CASFGGPGSYEQYF. The rearrangement uses TRBV28 and TRBJ2-7, with a possible D match to TRBD1 (6 bases). Between the trimmed V and J ends, which lost 8 bases and 1 base, there was a span of 15 bases. Germline-derived CDR1 and CDR2 are MDHEN and SYDVKM. This CDR3 is 14 amino acids long.

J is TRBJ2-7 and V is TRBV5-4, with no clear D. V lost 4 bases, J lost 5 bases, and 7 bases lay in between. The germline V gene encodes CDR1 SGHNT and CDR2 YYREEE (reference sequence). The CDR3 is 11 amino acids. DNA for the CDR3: TGTGCCAGCAGCAATGGCCACGAGCAGTACTTC. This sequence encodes CASSNGHEQYF.

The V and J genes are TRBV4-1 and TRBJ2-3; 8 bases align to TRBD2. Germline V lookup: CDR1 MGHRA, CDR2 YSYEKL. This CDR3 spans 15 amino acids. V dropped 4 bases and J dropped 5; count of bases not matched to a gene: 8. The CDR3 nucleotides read TGCGCCAGCAGCCCCGGCCCCAGCGGGAGAGATACGCAGTATTTT. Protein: CASSPGPSGRDTQYF.

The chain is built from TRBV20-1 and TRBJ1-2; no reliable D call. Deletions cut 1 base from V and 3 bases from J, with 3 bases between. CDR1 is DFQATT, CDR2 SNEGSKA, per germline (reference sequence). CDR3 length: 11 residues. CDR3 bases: TGCAGTGCTAGAGCTGACTATGGCTACACCTTC. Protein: CSARADYGYTF.

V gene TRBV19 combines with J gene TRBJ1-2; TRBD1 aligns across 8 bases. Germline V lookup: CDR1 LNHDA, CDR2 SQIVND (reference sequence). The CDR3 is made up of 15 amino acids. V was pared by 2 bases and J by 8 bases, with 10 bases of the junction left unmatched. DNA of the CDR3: TGTGCCAGTAGTATATCCGGACAGGGAGGTCGGGGCTACACCTTC. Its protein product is CASSISGQGGRGYTF.

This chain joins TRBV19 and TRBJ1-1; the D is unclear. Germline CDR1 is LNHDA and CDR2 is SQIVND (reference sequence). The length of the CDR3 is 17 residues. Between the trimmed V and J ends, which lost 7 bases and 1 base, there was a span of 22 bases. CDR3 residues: CASKRSRPTGKNTEAFF. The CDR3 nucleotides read TGTGCCAGTAAGCGTTCACGGCCAACCGGGAAGAACACTGAAGCTTTCTTT.

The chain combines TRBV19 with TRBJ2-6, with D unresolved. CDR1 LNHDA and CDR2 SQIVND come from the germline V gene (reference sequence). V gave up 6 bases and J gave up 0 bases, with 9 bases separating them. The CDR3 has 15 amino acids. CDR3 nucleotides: TGTGCCAGTAGCCCCCTTGTCTCTGGGGCCAACGTCCTGACTTTC. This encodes CASSPLVSGANVLTF. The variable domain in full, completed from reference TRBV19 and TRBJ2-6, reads DGGITQSPKYLFRKEGQNVTLSCEQNLNHDAMYWYRQDPGQGLRLIYYSQIVNDFQKGDIAEGYSVSREKKESFPLTVTSAQKNPTAFYLCASSPLVSGANVLTFGAGSRLTVL.

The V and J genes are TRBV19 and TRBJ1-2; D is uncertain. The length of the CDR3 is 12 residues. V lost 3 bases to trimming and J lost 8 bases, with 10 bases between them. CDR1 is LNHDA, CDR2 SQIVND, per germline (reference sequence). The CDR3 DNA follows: TGTGCCAGTAGTATCGGTTCTTGGGGCTACACCTTC. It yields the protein CASSIGSWGYTF.

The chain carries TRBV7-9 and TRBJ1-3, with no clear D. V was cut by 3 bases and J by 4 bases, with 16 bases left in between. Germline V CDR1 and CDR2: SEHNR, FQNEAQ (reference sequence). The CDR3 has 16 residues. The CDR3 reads CASSFQAAAVGNTIYF. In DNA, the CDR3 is TGTGCCAGCAGCTTCCAAGCCGCGGCGGTAGGAAACACCATATATTTT.

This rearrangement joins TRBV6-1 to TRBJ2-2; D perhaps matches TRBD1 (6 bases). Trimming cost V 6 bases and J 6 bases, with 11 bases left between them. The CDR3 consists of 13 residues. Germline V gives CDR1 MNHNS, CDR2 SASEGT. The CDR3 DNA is TGTGCCAGCAGGAGGACAGTTTCCGGGGAGCTGTTTTTT. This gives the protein CASRRTVSGELFF.

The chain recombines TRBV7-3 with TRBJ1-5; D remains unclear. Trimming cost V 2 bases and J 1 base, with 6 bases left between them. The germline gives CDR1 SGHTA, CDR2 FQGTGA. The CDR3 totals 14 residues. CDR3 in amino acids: CASSLWWSNQPQHF. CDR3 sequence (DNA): TGTGCCAGCAGCTTATGGTGGAGCAATCAGCCCCAGCATTTT.

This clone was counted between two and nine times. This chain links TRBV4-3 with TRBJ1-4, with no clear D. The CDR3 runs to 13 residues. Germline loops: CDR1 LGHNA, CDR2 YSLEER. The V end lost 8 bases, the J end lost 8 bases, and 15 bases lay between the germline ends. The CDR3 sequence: CASASGYNEKLFF. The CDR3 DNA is TGCGCCAGCGCTTCGGGGTATAACGAAAAACTGTTTTTT.

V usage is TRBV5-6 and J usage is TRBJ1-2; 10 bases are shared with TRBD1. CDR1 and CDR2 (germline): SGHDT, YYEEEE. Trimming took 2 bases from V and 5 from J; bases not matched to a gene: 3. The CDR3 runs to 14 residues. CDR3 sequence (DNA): TGTGCCAGCAGCTTCGGGACAGGGGCATATGGCTACACCTTC. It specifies CASSFGTGAYGYTF.

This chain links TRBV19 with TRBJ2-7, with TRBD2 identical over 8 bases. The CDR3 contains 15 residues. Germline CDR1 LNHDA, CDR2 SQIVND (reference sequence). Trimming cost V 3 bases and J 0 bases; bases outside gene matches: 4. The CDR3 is CASSILAGDSYEQYF. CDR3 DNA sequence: TGTGCCAGTAGTATCCTAGCGGGCGACTCCTACGAGCAGTACTTC.

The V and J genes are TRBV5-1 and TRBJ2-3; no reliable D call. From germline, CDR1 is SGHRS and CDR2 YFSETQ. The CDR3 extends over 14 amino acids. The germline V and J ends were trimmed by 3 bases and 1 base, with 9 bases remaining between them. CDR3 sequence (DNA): TGCGCCAGCAGCTCCACTGGCGGCACAGATACGCAGTATTTT. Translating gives CASSSTGGTDTQYF.

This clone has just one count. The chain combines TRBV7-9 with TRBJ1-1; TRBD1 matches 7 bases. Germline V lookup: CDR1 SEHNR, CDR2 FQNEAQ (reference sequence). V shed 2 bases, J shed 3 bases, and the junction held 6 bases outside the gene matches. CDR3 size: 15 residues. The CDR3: CASSLTGGQDTEAFF. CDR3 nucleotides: TGTGCCAGCAGCTTAACCGGAGGACAGGACACTGAAGCTTTCTTT.

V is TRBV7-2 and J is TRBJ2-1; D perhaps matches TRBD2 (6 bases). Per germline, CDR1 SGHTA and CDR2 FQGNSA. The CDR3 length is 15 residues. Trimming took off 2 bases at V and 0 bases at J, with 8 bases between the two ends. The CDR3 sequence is CASSLLAVSYNEQFF. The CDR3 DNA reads TGTGCCAGCAGCTTATTAGCGGTCTCCTACAATGAGCAGTTCTTC.

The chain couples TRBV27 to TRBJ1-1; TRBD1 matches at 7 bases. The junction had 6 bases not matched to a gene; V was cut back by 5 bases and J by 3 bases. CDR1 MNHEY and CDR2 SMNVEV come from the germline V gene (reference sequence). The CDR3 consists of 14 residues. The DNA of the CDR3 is TGTGCCAGCAGTGACAGGGTATTTTACACTGAAGCTTTCTTT. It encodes CASSDRVFYTEAFF.

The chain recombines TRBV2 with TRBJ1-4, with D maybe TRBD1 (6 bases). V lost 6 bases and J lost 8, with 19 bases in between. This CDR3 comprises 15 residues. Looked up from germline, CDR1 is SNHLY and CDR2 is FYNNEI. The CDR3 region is CASRVVGHDLEKLFF. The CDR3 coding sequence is TGTGCCAGCAGGGTTGTGGGACATGATCTAGAAAAACTGTTTTTT.

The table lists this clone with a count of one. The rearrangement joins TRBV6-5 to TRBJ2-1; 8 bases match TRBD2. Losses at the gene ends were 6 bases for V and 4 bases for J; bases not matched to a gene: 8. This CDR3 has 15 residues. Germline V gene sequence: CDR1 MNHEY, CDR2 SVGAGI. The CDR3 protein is CASSSSGSRYNEQFF. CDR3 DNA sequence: TGTGCCAGCAGCTCGAGCGGGAGCAGGTACAATGAGCAGTTCTTC.